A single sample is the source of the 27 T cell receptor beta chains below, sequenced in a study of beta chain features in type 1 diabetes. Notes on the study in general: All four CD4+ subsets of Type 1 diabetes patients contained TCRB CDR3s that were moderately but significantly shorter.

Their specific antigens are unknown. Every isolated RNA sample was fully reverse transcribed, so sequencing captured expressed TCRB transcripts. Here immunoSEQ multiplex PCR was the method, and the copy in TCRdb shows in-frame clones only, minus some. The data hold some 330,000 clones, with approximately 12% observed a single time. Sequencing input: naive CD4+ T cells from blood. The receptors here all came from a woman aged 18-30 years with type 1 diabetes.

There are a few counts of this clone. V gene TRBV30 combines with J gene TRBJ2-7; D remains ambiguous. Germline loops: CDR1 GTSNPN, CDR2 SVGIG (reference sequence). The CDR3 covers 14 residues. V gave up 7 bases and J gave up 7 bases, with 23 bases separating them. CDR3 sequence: CASVWSLAPGEQYF. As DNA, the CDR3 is TGTGCCTCCGTCTGGTCCTTAGCCCCTGGAGAGCAGTACTTC.

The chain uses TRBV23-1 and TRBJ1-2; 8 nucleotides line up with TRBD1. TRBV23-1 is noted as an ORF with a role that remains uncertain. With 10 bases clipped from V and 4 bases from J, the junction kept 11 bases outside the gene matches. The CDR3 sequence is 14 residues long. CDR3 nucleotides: TGCGCCAAACAGGCAGGGGGCGAACTCTATGGCTACACCTTC. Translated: CAKQAGGELYGYTF.

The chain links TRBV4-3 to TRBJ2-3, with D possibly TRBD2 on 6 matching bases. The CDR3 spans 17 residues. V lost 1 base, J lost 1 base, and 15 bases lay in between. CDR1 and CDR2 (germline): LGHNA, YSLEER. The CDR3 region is CASSQGVIAVGTDTQYF. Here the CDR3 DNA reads TGCGCCAGCAGCCAAGGGGTCATAGCGGTGGGCACAGATACGCAGTATTTT.

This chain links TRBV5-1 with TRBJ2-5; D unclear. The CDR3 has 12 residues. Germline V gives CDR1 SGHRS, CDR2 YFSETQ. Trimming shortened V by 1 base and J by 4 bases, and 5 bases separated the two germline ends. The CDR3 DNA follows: TGCGCCAGCAGCTTGATCGGAGAGACCCAGTACTTC. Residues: CASSLIGETQYF.

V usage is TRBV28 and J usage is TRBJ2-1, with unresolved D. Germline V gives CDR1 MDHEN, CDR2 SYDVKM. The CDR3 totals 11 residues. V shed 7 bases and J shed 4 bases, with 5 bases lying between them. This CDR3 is CASIKYNEQFF. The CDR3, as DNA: TGTGCCAGCATCAAATACAATGAGCAGTTCTTC.

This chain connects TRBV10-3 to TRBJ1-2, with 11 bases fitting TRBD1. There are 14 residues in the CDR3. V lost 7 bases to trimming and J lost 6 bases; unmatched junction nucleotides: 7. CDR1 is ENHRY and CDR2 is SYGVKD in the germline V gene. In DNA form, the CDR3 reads TGTGCCATCACCCGAGGACAGGGGGCCGATGGCTACACCTTC. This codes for CAITRGQGADGYTF.

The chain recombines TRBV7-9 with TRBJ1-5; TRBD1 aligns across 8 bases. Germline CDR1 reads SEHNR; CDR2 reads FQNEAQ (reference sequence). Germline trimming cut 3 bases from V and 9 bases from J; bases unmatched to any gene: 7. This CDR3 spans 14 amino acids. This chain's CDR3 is CASSLGTGGGPQHF. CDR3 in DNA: TGTGCCAGCAGCTTGGGAACAGGGGGTGGGCCCCAGCATTTT. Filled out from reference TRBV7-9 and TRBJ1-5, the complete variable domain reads DTGVSQNPRHKITKRGQNVTFRCDPISEHNRLYWYRQTLGQGPEFLTYFQNEAQLEKSRLLSDRFSAERPKGSFSTLEIQRTEQGDSAMYLCASSLGTGGGPQHFGDGTRLSIL.

The CDR3 is CASSLYLPGGEQFF. Here the CDR3 DNA reads TGTGCCAGCAGCTTGTATCTGCCCGGAGGTGAGCAGTTCTTC. This rearrangement joins TRBV5-5 to TRBJ2-1, with D perhaps TRBD2 (5 bases). The CDR3 has 14 residues. V dropped 1 base and J dropped 9 bases, with 14 bases sitting between them. From germline, CDR1 is SGHKS and CDR2 YYEKEE (reference sequence).

As DNA, the CDR3 is TGTGCCAGTAGTATCGCCGGGACATCCGTCGAGCAGTACTTC. Residues: CASSIAGTSVEQYF. The chain is built from TRBV19 and TRBJ2-7; possibly TRBD1 for D (6 bases). Germline V CDR1 and CDR2: LNHDA, SQIVND (reference sequence). Trimming removed 3 bases from V and 6 bases from J, with 15 bases in between. The CDR3 sequence is 14 residues long.

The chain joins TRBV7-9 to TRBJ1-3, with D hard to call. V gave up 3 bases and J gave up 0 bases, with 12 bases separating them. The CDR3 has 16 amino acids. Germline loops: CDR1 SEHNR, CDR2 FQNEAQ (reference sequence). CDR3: CASSFMGGGSGNTIYF. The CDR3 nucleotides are TGTGCCAGCAGCTTCATGGGAGGCGGCTCTGGAAACACCATATATTTT.

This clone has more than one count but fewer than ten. The CDR3 sequence is CASSARDWYTDTQYF. The DNA of the CDR3 is TGTGCCAGCAGCGCGAGAGACTGGTACACAGATACGCAGTATTTT. The chain couples TRBV9 to TRBJ2-3; D not certain. V lost 3 bases, J lost 2 bases, and 13 bases lay in between. This CDR3 comprises 15 residues. The germline V gene encodes CDR1 SGDLS and CDR2 YYNGEE.

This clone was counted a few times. The CDR3 DNA is TGTGCCAGCAGCACTTCAGGGAACACTGAAGCTTTCTTT. Amino acid sequence: CASSTSGNTEAFF. The chain joins TRBV7-2 to TRBJ1-1; D call uncertain. This CDR3 spans 13 amino acids. Germline values: CDR1 SGHTA, CDR2 FQGNSA. Trimming stripped 5 bases from V and 1 base from J, with 8 bases between.

The DNA for the CDR3 is TGTGCCAGTTCGGACAACCCTCAGGAAAAACTGTTTTTT. Residues: CASSDNPQEKLFF. V is TRBV19 and J is TRBJ1-4; TRBD1 is a possible D gene (5 bases). The CDR3 sequence is 13 residues long. Between the trimmed V and J ends, which lost 8 bases and 8 bases, there was a span of 15 bases. Germline CDR1 reads LNHDA; CDR2 reads SQIVND (reference sequence).

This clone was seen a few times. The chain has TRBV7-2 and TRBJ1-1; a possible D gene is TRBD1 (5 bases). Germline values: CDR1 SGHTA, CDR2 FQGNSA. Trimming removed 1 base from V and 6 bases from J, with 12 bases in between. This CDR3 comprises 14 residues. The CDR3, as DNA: TGTGCCAGCAGCTTAGGTGCAGGGCGACCTGAAGCTTTCTTT. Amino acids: CASSLGAGRPEAFF.

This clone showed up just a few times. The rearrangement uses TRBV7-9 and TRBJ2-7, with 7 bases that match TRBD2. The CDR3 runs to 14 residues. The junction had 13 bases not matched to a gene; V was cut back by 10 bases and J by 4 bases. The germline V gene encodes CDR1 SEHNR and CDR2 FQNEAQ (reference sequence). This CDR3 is CAIVLRGEEYEQYF. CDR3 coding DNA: TGTGCCATCGTGTTACGGGGGGAGGAGTACGAGCAGTACTTC.

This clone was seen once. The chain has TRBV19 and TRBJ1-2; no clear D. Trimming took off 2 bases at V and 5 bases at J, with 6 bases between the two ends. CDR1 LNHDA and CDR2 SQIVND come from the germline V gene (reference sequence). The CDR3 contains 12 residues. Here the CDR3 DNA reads TGTGCCAGTAGTATACAGGCTTATGGCTACACCTTC. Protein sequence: CASSIQAYGYTF.

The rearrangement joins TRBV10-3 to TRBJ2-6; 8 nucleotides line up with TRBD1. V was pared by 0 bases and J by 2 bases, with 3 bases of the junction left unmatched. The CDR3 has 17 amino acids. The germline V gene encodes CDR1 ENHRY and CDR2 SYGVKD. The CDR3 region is CAISESRTGTGANVLTF. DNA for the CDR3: TGTGCCATCAGTGAGTCAAGGACAGGGACTGGGGCCAACGTCCTGACTTTC.

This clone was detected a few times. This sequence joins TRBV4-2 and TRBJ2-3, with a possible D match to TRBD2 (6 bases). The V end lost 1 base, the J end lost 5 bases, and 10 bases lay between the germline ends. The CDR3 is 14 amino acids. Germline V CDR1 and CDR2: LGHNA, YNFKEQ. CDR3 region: CASSQGLEVDTQYF. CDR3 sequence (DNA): TGTGCCAGCAGCCAAGGACTAGAGGTAGATACGCAGTATTTT.

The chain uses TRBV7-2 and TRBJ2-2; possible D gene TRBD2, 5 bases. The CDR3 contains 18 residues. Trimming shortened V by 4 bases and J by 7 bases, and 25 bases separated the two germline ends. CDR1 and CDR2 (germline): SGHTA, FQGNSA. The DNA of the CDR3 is TGTGCCAGCAGCTCCCCGAAATGGGGAGCCCCCTCTATCGGGGAGCTGTTTTTT. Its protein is CASSSPKWGAPSIGELFF.

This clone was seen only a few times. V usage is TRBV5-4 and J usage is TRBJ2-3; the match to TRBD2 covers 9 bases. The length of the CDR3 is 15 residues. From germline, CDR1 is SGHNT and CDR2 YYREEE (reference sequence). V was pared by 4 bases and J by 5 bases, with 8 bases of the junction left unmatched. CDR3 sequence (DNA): TGTGCCAGCAGCATGGTCGCGGGGGGGCGAGATACGCAGTATTTT. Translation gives CASSMVAGGRDTQYF.

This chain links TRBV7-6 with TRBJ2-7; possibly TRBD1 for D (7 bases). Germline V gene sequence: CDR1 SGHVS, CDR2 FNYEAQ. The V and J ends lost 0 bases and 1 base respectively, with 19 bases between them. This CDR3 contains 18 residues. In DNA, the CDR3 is TGTGCCAGCAGCTTAGCCGGGAACAGGAGGGGGCCGTCCTACGAGCAGTACTTC. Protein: CASSLAGNRRGPSYEQYF.

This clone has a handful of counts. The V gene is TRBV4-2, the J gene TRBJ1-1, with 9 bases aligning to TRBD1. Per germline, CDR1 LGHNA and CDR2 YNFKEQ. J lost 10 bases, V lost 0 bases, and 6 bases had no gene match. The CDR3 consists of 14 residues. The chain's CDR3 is CASSQENRGRGAFF. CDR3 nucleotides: TGTGCCAGCAGCCAAGAAAACAGGGGGCGCGGAGCTTTCTTT.

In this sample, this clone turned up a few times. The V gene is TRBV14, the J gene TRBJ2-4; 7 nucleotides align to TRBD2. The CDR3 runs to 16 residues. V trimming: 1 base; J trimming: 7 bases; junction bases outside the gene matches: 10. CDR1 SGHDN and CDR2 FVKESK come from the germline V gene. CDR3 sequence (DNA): TGTGCCAGCAGCCAAGGGTACGGCGGGAGAGGTAACATTCAGTACTTC. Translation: CASSQGYGGRGNIQYF.

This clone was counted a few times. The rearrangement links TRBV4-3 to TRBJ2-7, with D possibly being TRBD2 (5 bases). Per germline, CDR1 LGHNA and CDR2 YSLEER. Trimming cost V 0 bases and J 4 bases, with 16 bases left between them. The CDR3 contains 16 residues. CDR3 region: CASSQDWSGVSYEQYF. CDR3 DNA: TGCGCCAGCAGCCAAGACTGGAGCGGCGTATCGTACGAGCAGTACTTC.

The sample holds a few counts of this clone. DNA for the CDR3: TGCAGCGTTGCCTCTCCGGGGCAGCCCCAGCATTTT. As protein: CSVASPGQPQHF. The V gene is TRBV29-1, the J gene TRBJ1-5; D is uncertain. Trimming removed 4 bases at V and 7 bases at J, with 11 bases between. Per germline, CDR1 SQVTM and CDR2 ANQGSEA. CDR3 length: 12 amino acids.

The CDR3 DNA is TGTGCCAGCAGCGTAGACGGGGAAGAGACCCAGTACTTC. Translated: CASSVDGEETQYF. This rearrangement joins TRBV9 to TRBJ2-5, with a possible D match to TRBD2 (5 bases). The CDR3 runs to 13 residues. Germline V gives CDR1 SGDLS, CDR2 YYNGEE. Between the trimmed V and J ends, which lost 0 bases and 3 bases, there was a span of 6 bases.

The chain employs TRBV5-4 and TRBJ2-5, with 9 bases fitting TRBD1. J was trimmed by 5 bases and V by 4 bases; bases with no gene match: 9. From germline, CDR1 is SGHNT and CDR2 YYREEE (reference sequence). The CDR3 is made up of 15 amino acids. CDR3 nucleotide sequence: TGTGCCAGCAGCCCGCCGACAGGGGGGTCGGAGACCCAGTACTTC. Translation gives CASSPPTGGSETQYF.